These 17 T cell receptor beta chains were sequenced from one sample in a study of cytomegalovirus exposure and HLA in healthy donors (dated by TCRdb to the late 2010s). The library was built by means of the immunoSEQ multiplex PCR assay. In TCRdb, the immuneACCESS table is reduced to in-frame sequences with V and J assigned. These tables do not hold every clone; where another copy was compared, an unresolved V gene accounts for under half, and the others remain unexplained. For this sample the table gives 200,000 or so clones, of which around nine tenths were detected only once. The ten biggest clones cover around 3% of the sample. The sample consisted of PBMCs. Every receptor here comes from a woman in her late teens or twenties in good health and CMV-seronegative.

The chain is built from TRBV29-1 and TRBJ2-7, with 8 bases fitting TRBD2. The CDR3 is 13 amino acids. CDR1 and CDR2 (germline): SQVTM, ANQGSEA. J gave up 1 base and V 7 bases, and 6 bases lay outside the gene matches. This chain's CDR3 is CSAQLAGSYEQYF. As DNA, the CDR3 is TGCAGCGCCCAGCTAGCGGGTTCCTACGAGCAGTACTTC.

The chain recombines TRBV6-1 with TRBJ2-1; the D gene is possibly TRBD2 (6 bases). The CDR3 spans 15 residues. Trimming cost V 5 bases and J 1 base, with 12 bases left between them. Germline V CDR1 and CDR2: MNHNS, SASEGT. This CDR3 reads CASSPQGLSYNEQFF. The CDR3 nucleotides read TGTGCCAGCAGTCCCCAGGGACTGTCCTACAATGAGCAGTTCTTC.

In its sample, this clone was seen a few times. V usage is TRBV4-1 and J usage is TRBJ2-7, with 7 bases aligning to TRBD1. Per germline, CDR1 MGHRA and CDR2 YSYEKL. This CDR3 is 18 amino acids long. The V and J ends lost 0 bases and 3 bases, in that order; junction bases with no gene match: 14. CDR3 sequence: CASSQDSGMEQGNYEQYF. DNA of the CDR3: TGCGCCAGCAGCCAAGACAGTGGGATGGAACAGGGGAACTACGAGCAGTACTTC.

This clone was found a few times. This chain joins TRBV28 and TRBJ2-7; D might be TRBD1 (5 bases). The CDR3 sequence is 15 residues long. Trimming stripped 5 bases from V and 0 bases from J, with 14 bases between. Looked up from germline, CDR1 is MDHEN and CDR2 is SYDVKM. DNA for the CDR3: TGTGCCAGCAGTGGGGCCGCGAGGAGCTCCTACGAGCAGTACTTC. Translated, it gives CASSGAARSSYEQYF.

The chain joins TRBV27 to TRBJ2-5; a possible D gene is TRBD1 (6 bases). V lost 4 bases, J lost 2 bases, and 8 bases lay in between. The CDR3 runs 13 residues. Germline V gene lookup returns CDR1 MNHEY and CDR2 SMNVEV (reference sequence). The DNA of the CDR3 is TGTGCCAGCAGTTCCGGGACACAAGAGACCCAGTACTTC. Its protein product is CASSSGTQETQYF.

This clone was counted once. The chain has TRBV27 and TRBJ2-1, with D perhaps matching TRBD1 (6 bases). The CDR3 has 14 amino acids. Trimming took off 5 bases at V and 0 bases at J, with 8 bases between the two ends. Germline V CDR1 and CDR2: MNHEY, SMNVEV (reference sequence). The CDR3 DNA follows: TGTGCCAGCAGTAGCAGGGGCTCCTACAATGAGCAGTTCTTC. As protein: CASSSRGSYNEQFF.

J is TRBJ1-5 and V is TRBV19; 7 nucleotides match TRBD1. The CDR3 is 15 residues long. Germline V gene data show CDR1 as LNHDA and CDR2 as SQIVND (reference sequence). The V segment lost 6 bases and the J segment 2 bases; nucleotides outside the gene matches: 7. Here the CDR3 reads CASRPRQGRNQPQHF. In DNA, the CDR3 is TGTGCCAGTAGACCAAGACAGGGCCGCAATCAGCCCCAGCATTTT.

The chain recombines TRBV27 with TRBJ2-1, with 7 bases lining up with TRBD2. Germline V lookup: CDR1 MNHEY, CDR2 SMNVEV (reference sequence). This CDR3 contains 16 residues. With 2 bases clipped from V and 0 bases from J, the junction kept 4 bases outside the gene matches. CDR3 region: CASSLMGGSSYNEQFF. Written as DNA, the CDR3 is TGTGCCAGCAGTTTAATGGGGGGGAGCTCCTACAATGAGCAGTTCTTC.

In DNA form, the CDR3 reads TGTGCCAGCATGGGCCCTACAGTTTCGCCCTACAATGAGCAGTTCTTC. Translation gives CASMGPTVSPYNEQFF. The chain combines TRBV6-6 with TRBJ2-1; D is unresolved. V was trimmed by 7 bases and J by 2 bases, leaving 18 bases between them. Per germline, CDR1 MNHNY and CDR2 SVGAGI (reference sequence). CDR3 size: 16 residues.

The chain joins TRBV7-2 to TRBJ2-2; D is perhaps TRBD2 (5 bases). V lost 6 bases, J lost 0 bases, and 5 bases lay in between. CDR3 length: 13 amino acids. Germline loops: CDR1 SGHTA, CDR2 FQGNSA. The chain's CDR3 is CASRGANTGELFF. In DNA form, the CDR3 reads TGTGCCAGCAGGGGAGCGAACACCGGGGAGCTGTTTTTT.

The chain carries TRBV19 and TRBJ1-4; D unclear. Germline V gene lookup returns CDR1 LNHDA and CDR2 SQIVND (reference sequence). The CDR3 extends over 15 amino acids. The V end lost 9 bases, the J end lost 1 base, and 15 bases lay between the germline ends. Here the CDR3 reads CASHRYPGTNEKLFF. The DNA for the CDR3 is TGTGCCAGCCACCGGTACCCGGGAACTAATGAAAAACTGTTTTTT.

This chain connects TRBV2 to TRBJ2-5; 13 bases map to TRBD2. The CDR3 extends over 15 amino acids. Germline assignment: CDR1 SNHLY and CDR2 FYNNEI. V dropped 4 bases and J dropped 5; count of bases not matched to a gene: 4. In DNA, the CDR3 is TGTGCCAGCAGTGTACTACTAGCGGGAGGGGAGACCCAGTACTTC. The encoded protein is CASSVLLAGGETQYF.

There are a few counts of this clone. V and J are TRBV10-1 and TRBJ2-1; 8 bases are shared with TRBD2. After removal of 0 bases from V and 9 bases from J, the junction contained 7 bases not matched to a gene. CDR1 and CDR2 (germline): WNHNN, SYGVQD (reference sequence). This CDR3 comprises 15 residues. The CDR3 nucleotides read TGCGCCAGCAGTGAGTCCAGCGGGAGATTAAGTGAGCAGTTCTTC. This sequence encodes CASSESSGRLSEQFF.

Here the CDR3 DNA reads TGTGCCAGCAGTGAAGCGCTAGCGGGAGAATCCTACGAGCAGTACTTC. Translation: CASSEALAGESYEQYF. V and J are TRBV2 and TRBJ2-7; 10 positions agree with TRBD2. The CDR3 length is 16 residues. Germline CDR1 reads SNHLY; CDR2 reads FYNNEI. The V gene end was trimmed by 0 bases and the J gene end by 1 base; junction bases not matched to a gene: 3.

The V call is TRBV25-1, the J call TRBJ2-2; maybe TRBD2 (7 bases). The V gene's germline CDR1 is MGHDK and CDR2 SYGVNS. Trimming took 5 bases from V and 7 from J, leaving 20 bases between them. The CDR3 spans 16 residues. CDR3 DNA: TGTGCCAGCAGTCCCTCTTCCCGGGGGGCGGGCGGGGAGCTGTTTTTT. It is translated as CASSPSSRGAGGELFF.

The chain combines TRBV27 with TRBJ2-1, with TRBD2 identical over 14 bases. Unmatched junction bases numbered 7, after V lost 4 bases and J lost 2 bases. This CDR3 region has 18 residues. CDR1 and CDR2 (germline): MNHEY, SMNVEV (reference sequence). CDR3: CASSSGLAGGGPYNEQFF. CDR3 coding DNA: TGTGCCAGCAGTTCCGGACTAGCGGGAGGTGGGCCCTACAATGAGCAGTTCTTC.

The CDR3 loop reads CSVGYLAGGGTDTQYF. The CDR3, as DNA: TGCAGCGTTGGGTATCTAGCGGGAGGGGGCACAGATACGCAGTATTTT. V gene TRBV29-1 combines with J gene TRBJ2-3, with 12 bases lining up with TRBD2. The CDR3 is 16 residues long. CDR1 is SQVTM, CDR2 ANQGSEA, per germline. Unmatched junction bases numbered 6, after V lost 4 bases and J lost 1 base.